The T cell receptor (beta chain) described here comes from a study of early T cells in non-severe SARS-CoV-2 infection. TCRdb reprocessed the 5' RACE reads with MiXCR, giving one entry per CDR3 protein. The top ten hold approximately 13% of the sample, which has 34,000 or so distinct CDR3 sequences, around 9% seen once. In its sample, this clonotype was seen many times. Its antigen is unknown. The study's findings and limits: CD4 and private specificities were missed by VDJdb matching, which favored anti-spike CD8 responses.

The CDR3 spans 11 residues. Trimming took off 8 bases at V and 6 bases at J, with 13 bases between the two ends. Germline CDR1 and CDR2: DFQATT and SNEGSKA (reference sequence). The receptor comes from an adult who was a healthcare worker with PCR-confirmed SARS-CoV-2 infection or an uninfected control (not recorded which). The chain links TRBV20-1 to TRBJ1-1; D may be TRBD1 (6 bases). The sequencing input was whole blood. DNA of the CDR3: TGCAGTCTACAGGGTAGCGCTGAAGCTTTCTTT. The encoded protein is CSLQGSAEAFF.